This is a list of T cell receptor beta chains from one sample in a study of shared clonotypes between healthy human individuals. Method: immunoSEQ multiplex PCR; TCRdb's copy keeps in-frame clones and lacks some. The repertoire holds about 2.1 million clones, with just over 90% as singletons. The sample consisted of naive CD8+ T cells from PBMCs. The receptors stem from a man younger than 30 in good health. Some clones in this sample may be carry-over from other donors' samples. Both conserved end residues are part of each CDR3. A D gene is named only where the DNA matches it firmly. The listing skips clone size in some rows; elsewhere it reads once, few, many or a size class.

v_gene,j_gene,d_gene,abundance,CDR3nt,CDR3aa
TRBV6-1,TRBJ2-1,.,.,TGTGCCAGCAGCCAACCGTCGGGCGGTGGGCATGAGCAGTTCTTC,CASSQPSGGGHEQFF
TRBV5-1,TRBJ2-1,.,.,TGCGCCAGCAGCTACACTTCCTACAATGAGCAGTTCTTC,CASSYTSYNEQFF
TRBV5-1,TRBJ2-3,.,once,TGCGCCAGCAGCTCACCGCTGGGGCGAGGGGATACGCAGTATTTT,CASSSPLGRGDTQYF
TRBV25-1,TRBJ1-5,TRBD1,once,TGTGCCAGCAGCAGGGGGAGCAATCAGCCCCAGCATTTT,CASSRGSNQPQHF
TRBV27,TRBJ1-1,.,.,TGTGCCAGCAGTCAACGGTTTTGGGGGGGGGCTGGGAACACTGAAGCTTTCTTT,CASSQRFWGGAGNTEAFF
TRBV19,TRBJ1-5,.,.,TGTGCCAGTAGTTCCCAGGCTTATAGCAATCAGCCCCAGCATTTT,CASSSQAYSNQPQHF
TRBV4-1,TRBJ1-6,TRBD1,.,TGCGCCAGCAGCCCGGGACAGGCTAATTCACCCCTCCACTTT,CASSPGQANSPLHF
TRBV18,TRBJ1-1,.,few,TGTGCCAGCTCACCGGGAAGGCTGTTAGTGAACACTGAAGCTTTCTTT,CASSPGRLLVNTEAFF
TRBV30,TRBJ1-5,.,.,TGTGCCTGGAGTGTAACCAGGGGCAATCAGCCCCAGCATTTT,CAWSVTRGNQPQHF
TRBV5-6,TRBJ2-7,.,.,TGTGCCAGCAGCTTGGCGGCGGACGAGCAGTACTTC,CASSLAADEQYF
TRBV27,TRBJ1-5,.,.,TGTGCCAGCAGTCCCTTGGGGGGGTCCGTTGGTCAGCCCCAGCATTTT,CASSPLGGSVGQPQHF
TRBV7-9,TRBJ2-3,TRBD2,.,TGTGCCATCCGATATCCTAAGGCGGGAGGAGTAACAGATACGCAGTATTTT,CAIRYPKAGGVTDTQYF
TRBV30,TRBJ2-7,.,.,TGTGCTTGGGGCGAGGGGGGTGAGCAGTACTTC,CAWGEGGEQYF
TRBV27,TRBJ1-5,TRBD1,.,TGTGCCAGCAGTTTAGGGCCGGGACAGGGGGCGCTACAGCCCCAGCATTTT,CASSLGPGQGALQPQHF
TRBV5-4,TRBJ2-7,.,.,TGTGCCAGCAGCTCAGGACCAGGCTCCTACGAGCAGTACTTC,CASSSGPGSYEQYF
TRBV19,TRBJ1-1,.,.,TGTGCCACCGCTAGCTACACTGAAGCTTTCTTT,CATASYTEAFF
TRBV6-1,TRBJ2-7,.,.,TGTGCCAGCAGTGAAGACCTGACCTCCTACGAGCAGTACTTC,CASSEDLTSYEQYF
TRBV19,TRBJ1-1,.,.,TGTGCCAGTAGTATATCAGTGAACACTGAAGCTTTCTTT,CASSISVNTEAFF
TRBV28,TRBJ2-1,TRBD2,once,TGTGCCAGCAGTCTCCACGTCAACCTAGCGGCTTACAATGAGCAGTTCTTC,CASSLHVNLAAYNEQFF
TRBV4-3,TRBJ2-7,.,once,TGCGCCAGCAGCCAAGATCGTCTAGTTAGGTACGAGCAGTACTTC,CASSQDRLVRYEQYF
TRBV13,TRBJ1-1,.,few,TGTGCCAGCAGCTTTGGGGGATACACTGAAGCTTTCTTT,CASSFGGYTEAFF
TRBV4-1,TRBJ1-4,.,.,TGCGCCAGCAGCCAGGTGACAGGAGAAAAACTGTTTTTT,CASSQVTGEKLFF
TRBV9,TRBJ2-7,TRBD1,.,TGTGCCAGCAGCGGCCGACAGGGAGACGTTTACGAGCAGTACTTC,CASSGRQGDVYEQYF
TRBV7-9,TRBJ1-2,.,.,TGTGCCAGCAGCTTATATGGCTACACCTTC,CASSLYGYTF
TRBV7-9,TRBJ1-4,.,.,TGTGCCAGTATGGGGGAATACAATGAAAAACTGTTTTTT,CASMGEYNEKLFF
TRBV9,TRBJ2-3,TRBD2,.,TGTGCCAGCAGAGCAGGCGGGAGCGGGGCAGATACGCAGTATTTT,CASRAGGSGADTQYF
TRBV19,TRBJ1-5,.,once,TGTGCCAGTAGTATTAGGGACTCCAATCAGCCCCAGCATTTT,CASSIRDSNQPQHF
TRBV27,TRBJ2-3,.,few,TGTGCCAGCAGTAAAAGCACAGATACGCAGTATTTT,CASSKSTDTQYF
TRBV10-3,TRBJ1-2,.,.,TGTGCCATCAGTGGTGAGGAAACGTTTGGCTACACCTTC,CAISGEETFGYTF
TRBV6-4,TRBJ2-1,TRBD2,.,TGTGCCAGCAGGGCCCCTGTGCGGGAGGGCCCCCACAATGAGCAGTTCTTC,CASRAPVREGPHNEQFF
TRBV14,TRBJ2-7,.,.,TGTGCCAGCAGCCAAGCCCGGAGGCCGTTGAGGGAAGAGCAGTACTTC,CASSQARRPLREEQYF
TRBV5-1,TRBJ2-1,.,.,TGCGCCAGCAGCTTGGCCACCATCCGGACTATCTACAATGAGCAGTTCTTC,CASSLATIRTIYNEQFF
TRBV7-9,TRBJ2-5,.,.,TGTGCCAGCTCCCCGGAAGGGGAGACCCAGTACTTC,CASSPEGETQYF
TRBV7-9,TRBJ2-1,.,.,TGTGCCAGCAGCCGACCGCATAGCATAGATGAGCAGTTCTTC,CASSRPHSIDEQFF
TRBV19,TRBJ1-5,TRBD1,.,TGTGCCAGTAGCCAGGGGGTCCCAGGGGGGAATCAGCCCCAGCATTTT,CASSQGVPGGNQPQHF
TRBV19,TRBJ2-1,.,once,TGTGCCAGTAGTATAGTCCGAAATTCCTACAATGAGCAGTTCTTC,CASSIVRNSYNEQFF
TRBV28,TRBJ2-7,TRBD1,.,TGTGCCAGCAGTTTTTGGGGACAGAAAACCTACGAGCAGTACTTC,CASSFWGQKTYEQYF
TRBV30,TRBJ1-5,TRBD1,.,TGTGCCTGGAGTTCAAGGGGTCCCGGACAGGGAAGAAATCAGCCCCAGCATTTT,CAWSSRGPGQGRNQPQHF
TRBV19,TRBJ1-2,.,.,TGTGCCAGTAGTATCGGGCAGGATGGCACCTATGGCTACACCTTC,CASSIGQDGTYGYTF
TRBV19,TRBJ2-7,.,.,TGTGCCAGTAGTATATCCGATACCTACGAGCAGTACTTC,CASSISDTYEQYF
TRBV6-1,TRBJ2-1,.,.,TGTGCCAGCAGTGAACCGGGGTGGGACAATGAGCAGTTCTTC,CASSEPGWDNEQFF